This T cell receptor beta chain stems from a study of shared clonotypes between healthy human individuals. Looking at the study overall: Researchers assigned three CD4 naive, three CD4 memory, two CD8 naive and one CD8 memory plate to each donor.

Study results and limitations: When naive CD4 clonotypes were compared across a few donors, around 5% were shared.

With V trimmed by 4 bases and J by 6 bases, 6 bases remained unmatched. The CDR3 length is 14 residues. Germline V gene sequence: CDR1 LGHNA, CDR2 YSLEER. As concerns this clone: The antigen remains undetermined.

The assay was carried out at the deep level. The assay was immunoSEQ multiplex PCR, and TCRdb's table has in-frame clones only and misses some. The sample contains about 2.4 million clones, approximately 90% of which appear only once. The V gene is TRBV4-3, the J gene TRBJ1-5; 7 bases agree with TRBD1. This clonotype was sampled from a man younger than 30 in good health. The sample taken for sequencing was naive CD4+ T cells sorted from blood. The sample's subset: CD45RA+ positively selected. CDR3 nucleotides: TGCGCCAGCAGCCCAGGGACAGATATTCAGCCCCAGCATTTT. This translates into CASSPGTDIQPQHF.